The next 24 T cell receptor beta chains were all read from a single sample in a study of beta chain features in type 1 diabetes. As every portion of the isolated RNA was reverse transcribed, the sequencing read expressed TCRB transcripts. The table came from immunoSEQ multiplex PCR; TCRdb's copy has only in-frame clones and leaves some out. The sample lists some 900,000 clones, 15% to 20% occurring once. Material: naive CD4+ T cells from blood. Every receptor here comes from a woman under 30 in good health.

The chain recombines TRBV6-6 with TRBJ2-2, with D possibly TRBD1 on 6 matching bases. V was pared by 2 bases and J by 6 bases, with 13 bases between. Germline V gene data show CDR1 as MNHNY and CDR2 as SVGAGI (reference sequence). There are 15 residues in the CDR3. This chain's CDR3 is CASSYSWGLAGELFF. The CDR3 bases are TGTGCCAGCAGTTACAGCTGGGGGCTGGCCGGGGAGCTGTTTTTT.

The chain carries TRBV6-5 and TRBJ2-3; 8 bases agree with TRBD2. V gave up 0 bases and J gave up 6 bases; unmatched junction bases: 2. Germline lookup yields CDR1 MNHEY and CDR2 SVGAGI. This CDR3 is 14 amino acids long. The CDR3 DNA follows: TGTGCCAGCAGTTACTCGGTAGCGGGGGATACGCAGTATTTT. As protein: CASSYSVAGDTQYF.

This chain joins TRBV7-9 and TRBJ2-2; TRBD1 aligns across 7 bases. The junction had 6 bases not matched to a gene; V was cut back by 5 bases and J by 0 bases. Germline-derived CDR1 and CDR2 are SEHNR and FQNEAQ (reference sequence). CDR3 length: 16 amino acids. CDR3 sequence reads: CASSNRGNANTGELFF. The CDR3 region has the DNA TGTGCCAGCAGCAACAGGGGCAACGCGAACACCGGGGAGCTGTTTTTT.

This clone came up a few times. V gene TRBV4-2 combines with J gene TRBJ2-1; 9 positions match TRBD2. This CDR3 is 17 amino acids long. Germline CDR1 is LGHNA and CDR2 is YNFKEQ. Unmatched junction bases numbered 10, after V lost 0 bases and J lost 7 bases. The CDR3 loop is CASSQDRLGLASNEQFF. CDR3 sequence (DNA): TGTGCCAGCAGCCAAGATCGATTGGGACTAGCCAGTAATGAGCAGTTCTTC.

V is TRBV7-9 and J is TRBJ1-2; no firm D call. The CDR3 extends over 14 amino acids. V was trimmed by 8 bases and J by 0 bases, leaving 13 bases between them. The germline V gene encodes CDR1 SEHNR and CDR2 FQNEAQ (reference sequence). CDR3 loop: CASQLTPSNYGYTF. The CDR3 bases are TGTGCCAGCCAACTTACCCCTTCTAACTATGGCTACACCTTC.

This chain joins TRBV28 and TRBJ2-2, with 7 bases aligning to TRBD2. Germline V gene lookup returns CDR1 MDHEN and CDR2 SYDVKM. Germline trimming cut 1 base from V and 3 bases from J; bases unmatched to any gene: 5. The CDR3 has 16 amino acids. In nucleotides, the CDR3 is TGTGCCAGCAGTTTATTTCCTAGCGGATACACCGGGGAGCTGTTTTTT. As protein: CASSLFPSGYTGELFF.

The chain recombines TRBV14 with TRBJ2-5, with D possibly TRBD2 on 6 matching bases. Trimming cost V 1 base and J 0 bases, with 18 bases left between them. The CDR3 covers 18 residues. Germline V CDR1 and CDR2: SGHDN, FVKESK. The CDR3 DNA reads TGTGCCAGCAGCCAAGGGATCCGGGACTCCTGGAACCAAGAGACCCAGTACTTC. Its protein product is CASSQGIRDSWNQETQYF.

This clone occurred a few times. The V gene is TRBV27, the J gene TRBJ2-5, with 13 nucleotides matching TRBD2. CDR1 and CDR2 from the germline V gene are MNHEY and SMNVEV (reference sequence). J gave up 5 bases and V 8 bases, and 14 bases lay outside the gene matches. The CDR3 consists of 17 residues. The CDR3 sequence: CASALWTSGRGEETQYF. The CDR3 DNA is TGTGCCAGCGCCCTTTGGACTAGCGGGAGAGGAGAGGAGACCCAGTACTTC.

This clone was detected a few times. V gene TRBV7-9 combines with J gene TRBJ2-2, with D perhaps matching TRBD2 (5 bases). This CDR3 spans 14 amino acids. The V gene lost 5 bases and the J gene lost 7 bases, with 14 bases spanning the gap. Per the germline V gene, CDR1 is SEHNR and CDR2 is FQNEAQ (reference sequence). CDR3 in amino acids: CASSPAVGVGELFF. The DNA of the CDR3 is TGTGCCAGCAGCCCCGCGGTGGGAGTCGGGGAGCTGTTTTTT.

This clone was recorded a few times. The V and J genes are TRBV5-4 and TRBJ2-3; maybe TRBD1 (5 bases). The CDR3 sequence is 16 residues long. V lost 1 base to trimming and J lost 4 bases, with 16 bases between them. CDR1 is SGHNT, CDR2 YYREEE, per germline (reference sequence). The CDR3 bases are TGTGCCAGCAGCTTGAGACGAAAGGGGCCCTCAGATACGCAGTATTTT. Translated: CASSLRRKGPSDTQYF.

To note about this clone: Relative to the germline gene, one junction end is altered; a read error may explain this. This chain uses TRBV15 with TRBJ2-7; 9 positions agree with TRBD2. Germline CDR1 is LNHNV and CDR2 is YYDKDF (reference sequence). The CDR3 totals 13 residues. CDR3: CATSRVYGLAIFF. CDR3 nucleotide sequence: TGTGCCACCAGCAGAGTTTATGGACTAGCGATATTCTTC. The full variable domain, in which reference TRBV15 and TRBJ2-7 provide the parts outside the CDR3, is DAMVIQNPRYQVTQFGKPVTLSCSQTLNHNVMYWYQQKSSQAPKLLFHYYDKDFNNEADTPDNFQSRRPNTSFCFLDIRSPGLGDTAMYLCATSRVYGLAIFFGPGTRLTVT.

J is TRBJ2-6 and V is TRBV7-9; 8 bases line up with TRBD1. V was pared by 2 bases and J by 1 base, with 10 bases of the junction left unmatched. The CDR3 length is 19 residues. Germline V gene sequence: CDR1 SEHNR, CDR2 FQNEAQ (reference sequence). DNA of the CDR3: TGTGCCAGCAGCTTATCAACCGGGACAGGTCATTCTGGGGCCAACGTCCTGACTTTC. This sequence encodes CASSLSTGTGHSGANVLTF.

This clone has a handful of counts. The sample holds other DNA sequences that translate to the same CDR3. The chain combines TRBV9 with TRBJ2-2, with D uncertain. The CDR3 is 13 amino acids. The V gene lost 0 bases and the J gene lost 4 bases, with 4 bases spanning the gap. The germline CDR1 and CDR2 sequences are SGDLS and YYNGEE. DNA of the CDR3: TGTGCCAGCAGCGTAGGAAGCACCGGGGAGCTGTTTTTT. This sequence encodes CASSVGSTGELFF.

The V gene is TRBV2, the J gene TRBJ2-7; possibly TRBD1 for D (6 bases). This CDR3 has 14 amino acids. Germline CDR1 and CDR2: SNHLY and FYNNEI. Trimming took 7 bases from V and 3 from J, leaving 16 bases between them. The CDR3 region is CASNPSDSRYEQYF. CDR3 DNA: TGTGCCAGCAATCCCTCGGACAGCCGCTACGAGCAGTACTTC. Using reference TRBV2 and TRBJ2-7 for the parts outside the CDR3, the full variable domain is EPEVTQTPSHQVTQMGQEVILRCVPISNHLYFYWYRQILGQKVEFLVSFYNNEISEKSEIFDDQFSVERPDGSNFTLKIRSTKLEDSAMYFCASNPSDSRYEQYFGPGTRLTVT.

This rearrangement joins TRBV18 to TRBJ2-1, with 8 bases that match TRBD1. This CDR3 has 15 residues. The ends lost 10 bases at V and 5 bases at J; junction bases unmatched: 13. Germline V gives CDR1 KGHSH, CDR2 LQKENI. CDR3 loop: CATSARTGLHNEQFF. In nucleotides, the CDR3 is TGTGCCACCTCCGCTAGGACAGGGCTACACAATGAGCAGTTCTTC.

This clone was picked up a small number of times. The chain couples TRBV2 to TRBJ2-2; TRBD2 aligns across 10 bases. The CDR3 spans 14 residues. The trim removed 8 bases at V and 6 bases at J, leaving 6 bases unmatched. Germline CDR1 SNHLY, CDR2 FYNNEI. The CDR3 spells CASSGLAPAGELFF. CDR3 sequence (DNA): TGTGCCAGCTCGGGACTAGCGCCAGCCGGGGAGCTGTTTTTT. Based on the CDR3 plus reference TRBV2 and TRBJ2-2, the full variable domain is EPEVTQTPSHQVTQMGQEVILRCVPISNHLYFYWYRQILGQKVEFLVSFYNNEISEKSEIFDDQFSVERPDGSNFTLKIRSTKLEDSAMYFCASSGLAPAGELFFGEGSRLTVL.

The gene calls are TRBV18 and TRBJ2-7; possibly TRBD2 for D (6 bases). V lost 4 bases and J 9 bases, leaving 19 bases between the germline ends. Per germline, CDR1 KGHSH and CDR2 LQKENI. CDR3 length: 14 amino acids. CDR3 loop: CASSLIGPLAGQYF. CDR3 nucleotides: TGTGCCAGCTCACTCATAGGTCCACTAGCAGGGCAGTACTTC.

The rearrangement uses TRBV7-9 and TRBJ1-1; D not resolved. Germline values: CDR1 SEHNR, CDR2 FQNEAQ (reference sequence). The CDR3 loop spans 14 amino acids. The V gene lost 5 bases and the J gene lost 1 base, with 11 bases spanning the gap. CDR3 in amino acids: CASSTPGGNTEAFF. In DNA form, the CDR3 reads TGTGCCAGCAGCACCCCCGGCGGGAACACTGAAGCTTTCTTT. The whole variable domain, filled in from reference TRBV7-9 and TRBJ1-1, reads DTGVSQNPRHKITKRGQNVTFRCDPISEHNRLYWYRQTLGQGPEFLTYFQNEAQLEKSRLLSDRFSAERPKGSFSTLEIQRTEQGDSAMYLCASSTPGGNTEAFFGQGTRLTVV.

The chain carries TRBV7-2 and TRBJ1-2; possible D gene TRBD1, 6 bases. The V end lost 5 bases, the J end lost 7 bases, and 17 bases lay between the germline ends. CDR3 size: 14 residues. Looked up from germline, CDR1 is SGHTA and CDR2 is FQGNSA. The CDR3 spells CASSRQVGRRGYTF. The CDR3 DNA follows: TGTGCCAGCAGCCGACAGGTCGGGCGGCGTGGCTACACCTTC.

The gene calls are TRBV7-3 and TRBJ2-2, with TRBD2 matching over 7 bases. Per germline, CDR1 SGHTA and CDR2 FQGTGA. The junction had 4 bases not matched to a gene; V was cut back by 3 bases and J by 0 bases. The CDR3 totals 16 residues. CDR3 coding DNA: TGTGCCAGCAGCTTGCTCGGACTAGCGAACACCGGGGAGCTGTTTTTT. This translates into CASSLLGLANTGELFF. The complete variable domain, with remaining parts taken from reference TRBV7-3 and TRBJ2-2, reads GAGVSQTPSNKVTEKGKYVELRCDPISGHTALYWYRQSLGQGPEFLIYFQGTGAADDSGLPNDRFFAVRPEGSVSTLKIQRTERGDSAVYLCASSLLGLANTGELFFGEGSRLTVL.

This clone was picked up a small number of times. The V and J genes are TRBV7-2 and TRBJ2-2; no firm D call. V was clipped by 2 bases and J by 1 base, with 11 bases between them. Germline V gene data show CDR1 as SGHTA and CDR2 as FQGNSA. There are 16 residues in the CDR3. The CDR3 loop reads CASSLLSAMNTGELFF. The CDR3 nucleotides are TGTGCCAGCAGCTTACTCTCCGCGATGAACACCGGGGAGCTGTTTTTT. Full variable domain (outside the CDR3, taken from reference TRBV7-2 and TRBJ2-2): GAGVSQSPSNKVTEKGKDVELRCDPISGHTALYWYRQSLGQGLEFLIYFQGNSAPDKSGLPSDRFSAERTGGSVSTLTIQRTQQEDSAVYLCASSLLSAMNTGELFFGEGSRLTVL.

This chain joins TRBV11-2 and TRBJ1-3; possible D gene TRBD1, 5 bases. There are 17 residues in the CDR3. Per the germline V gene, CDR1 is SGHAT and CDR2 is FQNNGV. Trimming stripped 4 bases from V and 4 bases from J, with 20 bases between. For the CDR3, the DNA is TGTGCCAGCAGCTCAACCGACAGTCGTGCGTCCGGAAACACCATATATTTT. It encodes CASSSTDSRASGNTIYF.

V usage is TRBV19 and J usage is TRBJ2-1, with D possibly matching TRBD2 (5 bases). Trimming took off 1 base at V and 6 bases at J, with 13 bases between the two ends. This CDR3 comprises 15 residues. From germline, CDR1 is LNHDA and CDR2 SQIVND (reference sequence). This CDR3 is CASSIVEGGVNEQFF. The CDR3 bases are TGTGCCAGTAGTATAGTTGAGGGCGGTGTCAATGAGCAGTTCTTC. Based on the CDR3 plus reference TRBV19 and TRBJ2-1, the full variable domain is DGGITQSPKYLFRKEGQNVTLSCEQNLNHDAMYWYRQDPGQGLRLIYYSQIVNDFQKGDIAEGYSVSREKKESFPLTVTSAQKNPTAFYLCASSIVEGGVNEQFFGPGTRLTVL.

This chain joins TRBV6-5 and TRBJ1-2; D is unclear. Germline CDR1 reads MNHEY; CDR2 reads SVGAGI. The V and J ends lost 4 bases and 13 bases respectively, with 16 bases between them. CDR3 length: 12 amino acids. CDR3 nucleotide sequence: TGTGCCAGCAGTTCCAAGGAGGGCGTCGGCACCTTC. This codes for CASSSKEGVGTF.